The following is a T cell receptor beta chain sequence with its context. Its target is not known. The data stem from a study of CD8+ T cells in alopecia areata. Background on the study: At a dose of 5 to 10 mg twice daily, oral tofacitinib was given to treated patients. Tofacitinib continued for 6 to 18 months and was then withheld for 6 months. Study results and caveats: Compared with mice, patients displayed less clear TCR sharing, possibly for HLA-related reasons. Scalp samples also contribute reads from the resident alphabeta T cells found in normal skin.

Germline V gives CDR1 GTSNPN, CDR2 SVGIG (reference sequence). V was trimmed by 0 bases and J by 7 bases, leaving 9 bases between them. This CDR3 has 13 amino acids. RNA, once extracted, was reverse transcribed into cDNA for use as the sequencing template. Profiled with immunoSEQ multiplex PCR; TCRdb holds only in-frame clones, not every one. The repertoire consists of under 350,000 clones, with roughly 60% occurring once and the leading ten covering about 1.7%. Noted treatment: oral pan-JAK inhibitor, 5-10 mg twice daily. The gene calls are TRBV30 and TRBJ2-2; the D gene is possibly TRBD1 (6 bases). Sequencing used CD4+ T cells sorted from blood, obtained at week 24, from a patient treated with tofacitinib. This TCR was sampled from a human donor with alopecia areata. CDR3 residues: CAWSVIQGGELFF. In DNA, the CDR3 is TGTGCCTGGAGTGTAATACAGGGCGGGGAGCTGTTTTTT.